This section outlines one T cell receptor (beta chain) sequence together with its context. This record belongs to a study of T cell changes during pregnancy in multiple sclerosis. The method was immunoSEQ multiplex PCR; TCRdb's version includes in-frame clones alone and lacks a portion of them. The data show 70,000 to 95,000 clones, about 92% seen once. In germline, CDR1 is MNHEY, CDR2 SMNVEV (reference sequence). V shed 5 bases and J 7 bases; nucleotides not matched to a gene: 8. The CDR3 totals 14 residues. The sequenced sample was peripheral blood, obtained in the second trimester of pregnancy. V usage is TRBV27 and J usage is TRBJ1-2; 9 positions agree with TRBD1. The clonotype originates from a female donor with multiple sclerosis, enrolled in a pregnancy study. For the CDR3, the DNA is TGTGCCAGCAGTATATGGGACAGGGCGGCTGGCTACACCTTC. Translation: CASSIWDRAAGYTF.